Sequencing of this TCR beta chain was carried out in a study of beta chain features in type 1 diabetes. Of the isolated RNA, all was reverse transcribed, and so the sequenced material was expressed TCRB transcripts. Deep immunoSEQ sequencing covered naive, central memory and regulatory T cell samples. Only in-frame clones appear in the TCRdb table, and some are missing; sequencing was by immunoSEQ multiplex PCR. In the table there are some 150,000 clones, around 51% of which are singletons. Deletions cut 7 bases from V and 1 base from J, with 19 bases between. Germline V CDR1 and CDR2: MDHEN, SYDVKM. This CDR3 comprises 16 residues.

This chain connects TRBV28 to TRBJ2-5, with D perhaps TRBD2 (6 bases). Sequencing was carried out using Tregs from blood. This clonotype was obtained from a young man in good health. CDR3 nucleotides: TGTGCCAGCACCCGGGGTAGCGGAGTCCCCCAAGAGACCCAGTACTTC. This codes for CASTRGSGVPQETQYF.